Sequencing of this T cell receptor beta chain was carried out in a study of cytomegalovirus exposure and HLA in healthy donors. Findings and limits, study-wide: A prior analysis recorded that most TCR beta V segments were productive about 87% or about 30% of the time.

Per germline, CDR1 LNHDA and CDR2 SQIVND (reference sequence). This CDR3 region has 14 residues. V lost 10 bases and J lost 3, with 18 bases in between. A word on this clone: Its target is unknown.

PCR employed 60 Vbeta and 13 Jbeta primers. Clones were sequenced by immunoSEQ multiplex PCR, and TCRdb holds only the in-frame ones, with some missing. The data hold about 150,000 clones, with around two thirds observed a single time. The chain couples TRBV19 to TRBJ2-5; possibly TRBD1 for D (6 bases). This clonotype originated in a woman aged 18-29 years in good health and CMV-seronegative. The sequenced sample was PBMCs. CDR3 nucleotide sequence: TGTGCCATCCCGAGGACAGAGACAAAAGAGACCCAGTACTTC. Its translation: CAIPRTETKETQYF.